This TCR beta chain was recovered during a study of Ad26.COV2.S vaccination and SARS-CoV-2 variants. Regarding the study as a whole: Placebo recipients and vaccine recipients were similar in non-spike TCR breadth.

Profiled with immunoSEQ multiplex PCR; TCRdb holds only in-frame clones, not every one. Of around 300,000 clones detected, around 88% appear once; the ten largest clones hold about 11%. Treatment here: around 19 received Ad26.COV2.S at low or high dose, single or two shots; about five received placebo; per-sample allocation not given. At day 63 after the first vaccine or placebo injection, samples were drawn. This CDR3 has 15 residues. V lost 7 bases and J lost 0, with 14 bases in between. Germline V gene data show CDR1 as SGHRS and CDR2 as YFSETQ. This clone appeared a few times. Its antigen is unidentified.

This sequence originates from a person aged 18-60 years who received the Ad26.COV2.S COVID-19 vaccine or a placebo. Sequenced here: peripheral blood, sampled in a trial of Ad26.COV2.S vaccine versus placebo. The chain links TRBV5-1 to TRBJ2-1, with D hard to call. The DNA of the CDR3 is TGCGCCAGCTCTTCCGGGCCGAGCTCCTACAATGAGCAGTTCTTC. Its protein product is CASSSGPSSYNEQFF.